The 15 T cell receptor beta chains given below trace back to one sample, sequenced in a study of Tregs in tolerant kidney transplant recipients. Sequencing was performed with immunoSEQ multiplex PCR; in TCRdb, only in-frame clones are kept and a portion is missing. The profile shows some 66,000 clones, about nine tenths of them singletons. The specimen comprised CD8+ T cells from blood, sampled before the transplant. The receptor set was obtained from a human donor who received a combined kidney and bone marrow transplant.

The J gene is TRBJ2-2, the V gene TRBV6-1, with 8 bases aligning to TRBD2. CDR3 length: 12 amino acids. Germline CDR1 reads MNHNS; CDR2 reads SASEGT. The V and J ends lost 11 bases and 3 bases, in that order; junction bases with no gene match: 2. CDR3 amino acids: CAGTRDTGELFF. In DNA, the CDR3 is TGTGCCGGGACTAGGGACACCGGGGAGCTGTTTTTT.

In this sample, this clone turned up a few times. The sample carries other DNA sequences with the same CDR3. The chain employs TRBV9 and TRBJ2-3; D might be TRBD2 (6 bases). The CDR3 runs to 15 residues. The germline V gene encodes CDR1 SGDLS and CDR2 YYNGEE. The V end lost 3 bases, the J end lost 0 bases, and 11 bases lay between the germline ends. CDR3 residues: CASSALASSTDTQYF. For the CDR3, the DNA is TGTGCCAGCAGCGCCCTAGCGTCTAGCACAGATACGCAGTATTTT. Using reference TRBV9 and TRBJ2-3 for the parts outside the CDR3, the full variable domain is DSGVTQTPKHLITATGQRVTLRCSPRSGDLSVYWYQQSLDQGLQFLIQYYNGEERAKGNILERFSAQQFPDLHSELNLSSLELGDSALYFCASSALASSTDTQYFGPGTRLTVL.

J is TRBJ2-5 and V is TRBV19; D call uncertain. CDR1 is LNHDA and CDR2 is SQIVND in the germline V gene (reference sequence). The CDR3 is made up of 15 amino acids. The V gene lost 3 bases and the J gene lost 4 bases, with 15 bases spanning the gap. In DNA, the CDR3 is TGTGCCAGTAGTATTGTGAGCGCCCCGCCAGAGACCCAGTACTTC. Residues: CASSIVSAPPETQYF.

The rearrangement links TRBV5-1 to TRBJ2-4; tentatively, D is TRBD2 (5 bases). Trimming stripped 5 bases from V and 7 bases from J, with 19 bases between. CDR1 SGHRS and CDR2 YFSETQ come from the germline V gene. The CDR3 spans 15 residues. The CDR3 DNA is TGCGCCAGCAGGGTGGCGGGTAACGCTCTGAACATTCAGTACTTC. Encoded protein: CASRVAGNALNIQYF.

V usage is TRBV29-1 and J usage is TRBJ2-7; 11 nucleotides agree with TRBD2. CDR1 is SQVTM and CDR2 is ANQGSEA in the germline V gene. Unmatched junction bases numbered 8, after V lost 5 bases and J lost 2 bases. CDR3 length: 15 residues. CDR3 sequence (DNA): TGCAGCGTTCTTAAGACTAGCGGGGCTACCTACGAGCAGTACTTC. It encodes CSVLKTSGATYEQYF.

V is TRBV27 and J is TRBJ2-5, with D perhaps matching TRBD2 (6 bases). The V end lost 3 bases, the J end lost 2 bases, and 7 bases lay between the germline ends. CDR1 is MNHEY and CDR2 is SMNVEV in the germline V gene (reference sequence). CDR3 length: 13 residues. The CDR3: CASSFAGQETQYF. The CDR3 DNA follows: TGTGCCAGCAGTTTTGCGGGGCAAGAGACCCAGTACTTC.

V and J are TRBV5-6 and TRBJ2-3; TRBD2 matches 7 bases. CDR1 SGHDT and CDR2 YYEEEE come from the germline V gene. The CDR3 has 16 amino acids. Trimming cost V 0 bases and J 0 bases; bases outside gene matches: 4. The CDR3 is CASSLALAVSTDTQYF. CDR3 nucleotide sequence: TGTGCCAGCAGCTTGGCCCTAGCGGTTAGCACAGATACGCAGTATTTT.

CDR3 loop: CASSYSSGIGGWELFF. The CDR3 nucleotides are TGTGCCAGCAGTTATTCGTCCGGGATCGGCGGGTGGGAGCTGTTTTTT. The chain combines TRBV6-5 with TRBJ2-2, with D possibly being TRBD2 (5 bases). The V gene's germline CDR1 is MNHEY and CDR2 SVGAGI. Trimming took off 3 bases at V and 9 bases at J, with 20 bases between the two ends. The CDR3 extends over 16 amino acids.

The sample holds a few counts of this clone. The rearrangement joins TRBV6-5 to TRBJ1-5, with a possible D match to TRBD1 (5 bases). The CDR3 has 12 amino acids. Germline CDR1 MNHEY, CDR2 SVGAGI. V was clipped by 8 bases and J by 5 bases, with 10 bases between them. The CDR3 here is CASQRDYQPQHF. CDR3 DNA sequence: TGTGCCAGCCAACGGGACTATCAGCCCCAGCATTTT.

The rearrangement uses TRBV25-1 and TRBJ1-2; perhaps TRBD1 as D (5 bases). V was cut by 5 bases and J by 0 bases, with 10 bases left in between. This CDR3 is 14 amino acids long. CDR1 MGHDK and CDR2 SYGVNS come from the germline V gene. In DNA, the CDR3 is TGTGCCAGCAGTTCACAGGTACCTAACTATGGCTACACCTTC. The encoded protein is CASSSQVPNYGYTF.

The rearrangement uses TRBV9 and TRBJ1-1, with 7 nucleotides matching TRBD1. The germline V gene has CDR1 SGDLS and CDR2 YYNGEE. J gave up 0 bases and V 3 bases, and 8 bases lay outside the gene matches. The CDR3 length is 16 residues. The CDR3 DNA reads TGTGCCAGCAGCGCCCGGGACAGTGACATGAACACTGAAGCTTTCTTT. Protein: CASSARDSDMNTEAFF.

As regards this clone: Other nucleotide sequences from this sample produce the same CDR3. The CDR3 DNA is TGTGCCAGTAGTACCTCGGACAGGGAGACCTATAATTCACCCCTCCACTTT. Amino acids: CASSTSDRETYNSPLHF. The chain couples TRBV19 to TRBJ1-6, with 8 bases aligning to TRBD1. The CDR3 is 17 residues long. Germline V gene sequence: CDR1 LNHDA, CDR2 SQIVND (reference sequence). V lost 4 bases to trimming and J lost 2 bases; unmatched junction nucleotides: 7.

The rearrangement joins TRBV18 to TRBJ2-1; the D gene is possibly TRBD2 (5 bases). The CDR3 has 14 amino acids. Trimming took off 3 bases at V and 6 bases at J, with 12 bases between the two ends. Looked up from germline, CDR1 is KGHSH and CDR2 is LQKENI. In nucleotides, the CDR3 is TGTGCCAGCTCACCTCCGGGGAAATTCAATGAGCAGTTCTTC. It encodes CASSPPGKFNEQFF.

This clone came up once. V usage is TRBV7-3 and J usage is TRBJ2-1; perhaps TRBD2 as D (6 bases). V dropped 5 bases and J dropped 1 base, with 12 bases sitting between them. Germline CDR1 reads SGHTA; CDR2 reads FQGTGA. The CDR3 is made up of 15 amino acids. The CDR3 bases are TGTGCCAGCAGCGCCGCGGGGTCTTCCTACAATGAGCAGTTCTTC. It yields the protein CASSAAGSSYNEQFF. Full variable domain (remainder filled in from reference TRBV7-3 and TRBJ2-1): GAGVSQTPSNKVTEKGKYVELRCDPISGHTALYWYRQSLGQGPEFLIYFQGTGAADDSGLPNDRFFAVRPEGSVSTLKIQRTERGDSAVYLCASSAAGSSYNEQFFGPGTRLTVL.

In its sample, this clone was seen a few times. The chain combines TRBV5-4 with TRBJ2-6, with D maybe TRBD2 (7 bases). CDR3 length: 18 amino acids. Germline-derived CDR1 and CDR2 are SGHNT and YYREEE (reference sequence). The V end was cut by 4 bases, the J end by 0 bases, with 17 bases between. The CDR3 spells CASSGGGRAGSGANVLTF. CDR3 nucleotides: TGTGCCAGCAGCGGCGGGGGCAGGGCAGGCTCTGGGGCCAACGTCCTGACTTTC.